Presented here are 21 T cell receptor beta chains from one specimen sequenced in a study of blood T cells in healthy people across ages. Primed by a sample-barcoded 5' primer and a J-beta primer mix, a second PCR proceeded for about 7 to 12 cycles. TCRdb processed the 5' RACE reads anew with MiXCR; each CDR3 protein has one entry. The sample yields 800,000 to 1,300,000 distinct CDR3 sequences, approximately 25% seen once. The data also belong to a second study, concerning T cells of mothers and their children.

The sequencing input was blood. Receptors originate from a girl aged 2 to 10 in good health.

Only a few counts were recorded for this clonotype. As DNA, the CDR3 is TGTGCCAGCAGCTCTGACCTTAGGGAGCAGTACTTC. Encoded protein: CASSSDLREQYF. The V call is TRBV7-9, the J call TRBJ2-5; D perhaps matches TRBD2 (5 bases). Germline CDR1 SEHNR, CDR2 FQNEAQ (reference sequence). The CDR3 length is 12 residues. V lost 4 bases and J lost 11, with 14 bases in between.

This chain connects TRBV11-3 to TRBJ2-5, with 10 bases identical to TRBD2. The CDR3 is 15 amino acids. Germline trimming cut 4 bases from V and 3 bases from J; bases unmatched to any gene: 5. Germline V lookup: CDR1 SGHNT, CDR2 YENEEA. The CDR3 loop is CASSSRGLAEETQYF. The CDR3 DNA is TGTGCCAGCAGCTCCAGAGGACTAGCGGAAGAGACCCAGTACTTC.

The chain uses TRBV7-8 and TRBJ2-5; no clear D. CDR3 size: 14 residues. CDR1 SGHVS and CDR2 FQNEAQ come from the germline V gene. Trimming shortened V by 1 base and J by 3 bases, and 9 bases separated the two germline ends. The chain's CDR3 is CASSLGLIEETQYF. DNA for the CDR3: TGTGCCAGCAGCTTAGGGCTTATAGAAGAGACCCAGTACTTC.

The V and J genes are TRBV6-2 or TRBV6-3 and TRBJ1-5; 9 bases fit TRBD1. This CDR3 has 16 residues. Losses at the gene ends were 2 bases for V and 6 bases for J; bases not matched to a gene: 8. Germline lookup yields CDR1 MNHEY and CDR2 SVGEGT. The CDR3: CASSYARQGGSQPQHF. CDR3 coding DNA: TGTGCCAGCAGTTACGCCCGACAGGGGGGCAGTCAGCCCCAGCATTTT.

This clonotype was seen a few times. This chain links TRBV7-3 with TRBJ2-7; D is ambiguous. CDR3 length equals 13 residues. CDR1 is SGHTA, CDR2 FQGTGA, per germline. The V and J ends lost 5 bases and 0 bases respectively, with 8 bases between them. DNA for the CDR3: TGTGCCAGCAGCCCGCTTCACTCCTACGAGCAGTACTTC. Encoded protein: CASSPLHSYEQYF.

This clonotype turned up a few times. The genes are TRBV29-1 and TRBJ2-7; D might be TRBD1 or TRBD2, each matching 5 bases. The V gene lost 4 bases and the J gene lost 0 bases, with 10 bases spanning the gap. Per germline, CDR1 SQVTM and CDR2 ANQGSEA. The CDR3 contains 13 residues. CDR3 DNA sequence: TGCAGCGTTGCGGGACCCCACTCCTACGAGCAGTACTTC. Translating it yields CSVAGPHSYEQYF.

The rearrangement joins TRBV25-1 to TRBJ2-1, with D tentatively TRBD2 (6 bases). CDR3 length equals 16 residues. Germline V gene sequence: CDR1 MGHDK, CDR2 SYGVNS. V lost 3 bases, J lost 7 bases, and 19 bases lay in between. In DNA, the CDR3 is TGTGCCAGCAGTGAGAGAAAGCCGGGGGTTAGGAATGAGCAGTTCTTC. This translates into CASSERKPGVRNEQFF.

This clonotype showed up just a few times. V gene TRBV3-1 combines with J gene TRBJ1-1; D ambiguous. CDR3 length: 15 amino acids. Trimming cost V 0 bases and J 4 bases, with 12 bases left between them. Per germline, CDR1 LGHDT and CDR2 YNNKEL (reference sequence). The CDR3: CASSQDLGKSTEAFF. CDR3 coding DNA: TGTGCCAGCAGCCAAGATTTGGGTAAGAGCACTGAAGCTTTCTTT.

This clonotype appeared a few times. This chain joins TRBV27 and TRBJ2-4; D not certain. The CDR3 runs to 12 residues. CDR1 MNHEY and CDR2 SMNVEV come from the germline V gene (reference sequence). V was cut by 5 bases and J by 7 bases, with 9 bases left in between. In DNA, the CDR3 is TGTGCCAGCAGTACTCAAGGCAACATTCAGTACTTC. Amino acid sequence: CASSTQGNIQYF.

This clonotype was observed many times. CDR3 in amino acids: CSVESVGTGAVETQYF. DNA for the CDR3: TGCAGCGTTGAGAGCGTCGGCACCGGCGCGGTAGAGACCCAGTACTTC. The chain carries TRBV29-1 and TRBJ2-5; the D is unclear. This CDR3 contains 16 residues. Trimming stripped 3 bases from V and 4 bases from J, with 21 bases between. Germline V gene lookup returns CDR1 SQVTM and CDR2 ANQGSEA.

Only a few counts were recorded for this clonotype. The rearrangement links TRBV10-3 to TRBJ1-5, with a weak D call TRBD1 (6 bases). The CDR3 sequence is 13 residues long. Germline V lookup: CDR1 ENHRY, CDR2 SYGVKD. Deletions cut 8 bases from V and 6 bases from J, with 14 bases between. The CDR3 DNA is TGTGCCATCCGCCAGGGACACGGTCAGCCCCAGCATTTT. Its translation: CAIRQGHGQPQHF.

This clonotype showed up just a few times. The chain couples TRBV7-2 to TRBJ2-3; 8 nucleotides line up with TRBD2. V trimming: 7 bases; J trimming: 2 bases; junction bases outside the gene matches: 5. Germline V gives CDR1 SGHTA, CDR2 FQGNSA. There are 14 residues in the CDR3. This chain's CDR3 is CASNVAGTTDTQYF. CDR3 bases: TGTGCCAGCAATGTAGCGGGGACCACAGATACGCAGTATTTT.

The rearrangement joins TRBV20-1 to TRBJ1-1; 11 positions agree with TRBD1. V shed 3 bases and J 0 bases; nucleotides not matched to a gene: 9. The CDR3 length is 17 residues. Per the germline V gene, CDR1 is DFQATT and CDR2 is SNEGSKA (reference sequence). The DNA of the CDR3 is TGCAGTGCTAGCCCGGACAGGGGGCCGGGTTTGAACACTGAAGCTTTCTTT. Translated: CSASPDRGPGLNTEAFF.

In this sample, this clonotype turned up a few times. V usage is TRBV29-1 and J usage is TRBJ1-2; a possible D gene is TRBD1 (5 bases). Germline CDR1 and CDR2: SQVTM and ANQGSEA. Trimming stripped 6 bases from V and 2 bases from J, with 13 bases between. This CDR3 comprises 13 residues. The CDR3 coding sequence is TGCAGCGTGGGGGAGGGCGGAAACTATGGCTACACCTTC. The encoded protein is CSVGEGGNYGYTF.

The chain links TRBV9 to TRBJ2-1, with TRBD1 matching over 9 bases. The J call may not be correct, given that the DNA end is closer to TRBJ2-7. The germline V gene encodes CDR1 SGDLS and CDR2 YYNGEE. The CDR3 loop spans 15 amino acids. DNA for the CDR3: TGTGCCAGCAGCACCACCGGGACAGGGCCTGACGAGCAGTACTTC. It specifies CASSTTGTGPDEQYF.

The genes are TRBV29-1 and TRBJ2-7; TRBD1 matches at 7 bases. The CDR3 runs to 13 residues. Losses at the gene ends were 5 bases for V and 1 base for J; bases not matched to a gene: 5. The germline CDR1 and CDR2 sequences are SQVTM and ANQGSEA. DNA of the CDR3: TGCAGCGTTCTGCCGACAGGGTCCTACGAGCAGTACTTC. It codes for CSVLPTGSYEQYF.

V and J are TRBV28 and TRBJ2-7, with a possible D match to TRBD2 (5 bases). The germline V gene encodes CDR1 MDHEN and CDR2 SYDVKM. CDR3 length: 14 residues. V dropped 3 bases and J dropped 3 bases, with 12 bases sitting between them. The CDR3 reads CASSLRAGFYEQYF. The CDR3 nucleotides read TGTGCCAGCAGTTTGCGGGCCGGGTTCTACGAGCAGTACTTC.

This clonotype was observed a few times. This rearrangement joins TRBV20-1 to TRBJ2-5, with TRBD2 matching over 10 bases. The J call may not be correct, given that the DNA end is closer to TRBJ2-7. CDR1 and CDR2 from the germline V gene are DFQATT and SNEGSKA (reference sequence). The CDR3 totals 15 residues. CDR3 in amino acids: CSAIYWTSGYYEQYF. CDR3 DNA: TGCAGTGCTATCTACTGGACTAGCGGATACTACGAGCAGTACTTC.

This clonotype was found a few times. This chain joins TRBV27 and TRBJ2-1; a weak D match, TRBD2 (5 bases). The end of the DNA fits TRBJ2-7 better, so the J call may be wrong. The CDR3 covers 13 residues. Per the germline V gene, CDR1 is MNHEY and CDR2 is SMNVEV (reference sequence). The CDR3 here is CASSLLGAYEQYF. The CDR3 DNA sequence: TGTGCCAGCAGTTTACTGGGAGCCTACGAGCAGTACTTC.

The rearrangement joins TRBV27 to TRBJ2-1, with D perhaps TRBD1 (5 bases). From germline, CDR1 is MNHEY and CDR2 SMNVEV (reference sequence). This CDR3 has 14 amino acids. The germline V and J ends were trimmed by 4 bases and 6 bases, with 13 bases remaining between them. The CDR3: CASSSAGPINEQFF. CDR3 DNA: TGTGCCAGCAGTTCGGCAGGGCCTATCAATGAGCAGTTCTTC.

This clonotype was observed a few times. This chain joins TRBV14 and TRBJ2-1, with 15 positions matching TRBD2. From germline, CDR1 is SGHDN and CDR2 FVKESK. CDR3 length: 20 residues. Germline trimming cut 5 bases from V and 1 base from J; bases unmatched to any gene: 12. CDR3 protein: CASSSRRTSGRAGSYNEQFF. CDR3 nucleotides: TGTGCCAGCAGCTCCCGACGGACTAGCGGGAGGGCCGGATCCTACAATGAGCAGTTCTTC.